This T cell receptor beta chain was identified during a study of patients and donors after allogeneic stem cell transplantation. MiXCR, run by TCRdb on the RT-PCR reads, gives a single entry per CDR3 protein. The sample has about a million distinct CDR3 sequences, more than 15% seen once; the top ten hold around 6%. This clonotype was counted only a few times. This sequence was found in a human donor who was either an allogeneic HSCT recipient or a stem cell or donor lymphocyte infusion donor (not recorded which). It is not recorded whose cells these are; they may come from a transplant donor. Material for sequencing was blood, either unsorted or a sorted T cell fraction (not recorded which).

The CDR3 DNA reads TGTGCCAGCAGCACTAGCGGGAGGTCCCTCGAGCAGTACTTC. Its translation: CASSTSGRSLEQYF. The chain employs TRBV28 and TRBJ2-7; 12 nucleotides match TRBD2. This CDR3 region has 14 residues. Germline V lookup: CDR1 MDHEN, CDR2 SYDVKM. Trimming cost V 6 bases and J 6 bases; bases outside gene matches: 6.